The 18 T cell receptor beta chains presented below share a single source sample, sequenced in a study of T cell responses to AZD1222 COVID-19 vaccine. Assay: immunoSEQ multiplex PCR; the TCRdb copy retains only in-frame clones and omits some. The repertoire holds about 150,000 clones, with approximately 85% as singletons. Sequenced here: peripheral blood, sampled 28 days after the second dose of the MenACWY control vaccine. These receptors originate from an adult who received the MenACWY meningococcal vaccine as a control.

The J gene is TRBJ1-2, the V gene TRBV18, with a tentative D call TRBD1 (5 bases). V was shortened by 3 bases and J by 6 bases, with 20 bases between the two germline ends. Germline lookup yields CDR1 KGHSH and CDR2 LQKENI. The CDR3 runs to 16 residues. CDR3 protein: CASSPPGRDGSNGYTF. The DNA for the CDR3 is TGTGCCAGCTCACCCCCGGGTAGGGACGGCTCCAATGGCTACACCTTC.

This clone occurred once. The J gene is TRBJ1-5, the V gene TRBV5-1; maybe TRBD1 (6 bases). This CDR3 region has 15 residues. The V gene lost 0 bases and the J gene lost 5 bases, with 12 bases spanning the gap. Per the germline V gene, CDR1 is SGHRS and CDR2 is YFSETQ. The CDR3 nucleotides are TGCGCCAGCAGCTTGGTTGGGACACCCGATCAGCCCCAGCATTTT. Residues: CASSLVGTPDQPQHF.

The CDR3 spells CASSLYRDKFNEQFF. As DNA, the CDR3 is TGTGCCAGCAGCTTGTACCGGGACAAATTCAATGAGCAGTTCTTC. The rearrangement joins TRBV5-6 to TRBJ2-1, with D perhaps matching TRBD1 (6 bases). V lost 1 base to trimming and J lost 6 bases, with 14 bases between them. The germline gives CDR1 SGHDT, CDR2 YYEEEE. The CDR3 sequence is 15 residues long.

The rearrangement joins TRBV4-1 to TRBJ1-4; D gene uncertain. CDR1 MGHRA and CDR2 YSYEKL come from the germline V gene. CDR3 length: 15 amino acids. V was pared by 0 bases and J by 7 bases, with 12 bases between. The DNA of the CDR3 is TGCGCCAGCAGCCAAGATGGTTATTCGGTTGAAAAACTGTTTTTT. Protein: CASSQDGYSVEKLFF.

The chain links TRBV2 to TRBJ2-1, with 8 bases that match TRBD1. Trimming at V came to 9 bases and at J to 8 bases, leaving 9 bases not matched to a gene. The CDR3 is 13 residues long. The V gene's germline CDR1 is SNHLY and CDR2 FYNNEI. The CDR3 DNA reads TGTGCCAGAACCGGGACAGGAGGAGATGAGCAGTTCTTC. It is translated as CARTGTGGDEQFF. The full variable domain, its missing parts supplied by reference TRBV2 and TRBJ2-1, is EPEVTQTPSHQVTQMGQEVILRCVPISNHLYFYWYRQILGQKVEFLVSFYNNEISEKSEIFDDQFSVERPDGSNFTLKIRSTKLEDSAMYFCARTGTGGDEQFFGPGTRLTVL.

The chain carries TRBV5-6 and TRBJ1-5, with 12 positions matching TRBD1. The CDR3 is 15 residues long. The germline V gene encodes CDR1 SGHDT and CDR2 YYEEEE. J gave up 7 bases and V 2 bases, and 4 bases lay outside the gene matches. CDR3 loop: CASSLGTGGGQPQHF. For the CDR3, the DNA is TGTGCCAGCAGCTTAGGGACAGGGGGCGGACAGCCCCAGCATTTT.

This rearrangement joins TRBV9 to TRBJ2-2; tentative D call: TRBD2 (6 bases). The CDR3 contains 15 residues. Germline CDR1 reads SGDLS; CDR2 reads YYNGEE. V lost 4 bases and J lost 5, with 15 bases in between. CDR3 bases: TGTGCCAGCAGCCCCACCCTAGCGTTTACCGGGGAGCTGTTTTTT. It yields the protein CASSPTLAFTGELFF.

The chain has TRBV7-8 and TRBJ2-7; D unresolved. The V gene lost 9 bases and the J gene lost 2 bases, with 8 bases spanning the gap. Looked up from germline, CDR1 is SGHVS and CDR2 is FQNEAQ. The CDR3 has 11 residues. The CDR3 is CASFDAYEQYV. DNA of the CDR3: TGTGCCAGTTTTGACGCCTACGAGCAGTACGTC.

The chain combines TRBV28 with TRBJ2-1; 8 bases map to TRBD2. From germline, CDR1 is MDHEN and CDR2 SYDVKM. Losses at the gene ends were 2 bases for V and 5 bases for J; bases not matched to a gene: 5. The CDR3 extends over 15 amino acids. CDR3 loop: CASSLVGGAHNEQFF. Written as DNA, the CDR3 is TGTGCCAGCAGTTTAGTCGGGGGGGCACACAATGAGCAGTTCTTC.

The V call is TRBV15, the J call TRBJ2-3, with TRBD2 identical over 9 bases. Germline V CDR1 and CDR2: LNHNV, YYDKDF (reference sequence). This CDR3 comprises 18 residues. V was clipped by 1 base and J by 8 bases; unmatched bases: 16. For the CDR3, the DNA is TGTGCCACCAGCAGAGGACCAGCGGGGGGCCTCCGGTCGGTTACGCAGTATTTT. It translates to CATSRGPAGGLRSVTQYF.

CDR3 sequence: CASSGTHTEAFF. The CDR3 DNA sequence: TGCGCCAGCAGTGGGACTCACACTGAAGCTTTCTTT. The V and J genes are TRBV5-1 and TRBJ1-1, with D maybe TRBD1 (5 bases). Trimming took off 5 bases at V and 3 bases at J, with 8 bases between the two ends. CDR1 and CDR2 (germline): SGHRS, YFSETQ. The CDR3 consists of 12 residues.

The chain couples TRBV13 to TRBJ1-5; a possible D gene is TRBD1 (5 bases). CDR1 and CDR2 (germline): PRHDT, FYEKMQ (reference sequence). The CDR3 length is 15 residues. Trimming shortened V by 2 bases and J by 2 bases, and 10 bases separated the two germline ends. CDR3 bases: TGTGCCAGCAGCTTAAAGGGGTTGGGCAATCAGCCCCAGCATTTT. It translates to CASSLKGLGNQPQHF.

The chain combines TRBV18 with TRBJ2-7; TRBD2 aligns across 7 bases. Germline V CDR1 and CDR2: KGHSH, LQKENI. V lost 4 bases to trimming and J lost 4 bases; unmatched junction nucleotides: 28. The CDR3 consists of 21 residues. The CDR3, as DNA: TGTGCCAGCTCACGGCGGGGAGGGGCGGCCAACTTCGGAACCGCAACTTACGAGCAGTACGTC. This gives the protein CASSRRGGAANFGTATYEQYV.

This chain uses TRBV5-1 with TRBJ1-2; D is possibly TRBD1 (5 bases). This CDR3 is built from 14 residues. V dropped 0 bases and J dropped 4 bases, with 10 bases sitting between them. CDR1 is SGHRS, CDR2 YFSETQ, per germline. The CDR3 reads CASSLDGGVYGYTF. CDR3 coding DNA: TGCGCCAGCAGCTTGGACGGAGGGGTCTATGGCTACACCTTC.

This chain uses TRBV30 with TRBJ2-3; a weak D match, TRBD2 (5 bases). With 3 bases removed from V and 8 bases from J, the gap between germline ends came to 15 bases. The germline gives CDR1 GTSNPN, CDR2 SVGIG (reference sequence). The CDR3 extends over 13 amino acids. The CDR3 nucleotides are TGTGCCTGGAGGCCTGGGGATGGAGGTACGCAGTATTTT. It translates to CAWRPGDGGTQYF.

The rearrangement joins TRBV6-5 to TRBJ1-2; no reliable D call. This CDR3 is built from 14 residues. Trimming pared 0 bases from V and 1 base from J, leaving 6 bases between. Germline V gene data show CDR1 as MNHEY and CDR2 as SVGAGI. CDR3 sequence reads: CASSYSTGNYGYTF. In nucleotides, the CDR3 is TGTGCCAGCAGTTACTCGACCGGTAACTATGGCTACACCTTC.

The gene calls are TRBV19 and TRBJ2-2, with 8 bases matching TRBD2. Germline values: CDR1 LNHDA, CDR2 SQIVND (reference sequence). Unmatched junction bases numbered 5, after V lost 5 bases and J lost 6 bases. This CDR3 is 14 amino acids long. The DNA of the CDR3 is TGTGCCAGTAGTCGTAGGACTAGCCCCGGGGAGCTGTTTTTT. This codes for CASSRRTSPGELFF.

This chain uses TRBV7-9 with TRBJ1-1; tentative D call: TRBD1 (5 bases). Germline lookup yields CDR1 SEHNR and CDR2 FQNEAQ (reference sequence). The CDR3 spans 15 residues. Trimming pared 2 bases from V and 2 bases from J, leaving 12 bases between. The CDR3 DNA reads TGTGCCAGCAGCTTAACCGGGACTTTTAACACTGAAGCTTTCTTT. Residues: CASSLTGTFNTEAFF.